Listed here are 19 T cell receptor beta chains from one sample, sequenced in a study of cytomegalovirus exposure and HLA in healthy donors. The PCR contained 60 Vbeta and 13 Jbeta primers. Assay: immunoSEQ multiplex PCR; the TCRdb copy retains only in-frame clones and omits some. The sample lists roughly 110,000 clones; roughly 82% were seen once. Sequenced sample: PBMCs. The receptors originated from a man aged 30 to 45 in good health and CMV-seropositive.

The chain employs TRBV5-3 and TRBJ1-1; 7 nucleotides agree with TRBD1. TRBV5-3 is marked as an open reading frame, function uncertain. Trimming removed 4 bases from V and 6 bases from J; junction bases left unmatched: 9. The CDR3 spans 14 residues. Written as DNA, the CDR3 is TGTGCCAGAAGCCAAGTGACAGGGAGATCTGAAGCTTTCTTT. Its protein product is CARSQVTGRSEAFF.

This rearrangement joins TRBV5-4 to TRBJ1-1; unclear D gene. Looked up from germline, CDR1 is SGHNT and CDR2 is YYREEE (reference sequence). The CDR3 has 11 amino acids. Trimming left V 2 bases short and J 6 bases short, with 5 bases between. CDR3: CASSFRAEAFF. In DNA, the CDR3 is TGTGCCAGCAGCTTCCGGGCTGAAGCTTTCTTT.

In this sample, this clone turned up once. The rearrangement joins TRBV5-1 to TRBJ2-7; TRBD1 is a possible D gene (6 bases). V was trimmed by 3 bases and J by 3 bases, leaving 10 bases between them. This CDR3 comprises 13 residues. CDR1 and CDR2 (germline): SGHRS, YFSETQ. CDR3 in amino acids: CASSSWDNYEQYF. The CDR3 region has the DNA TGCGCCAGCAGCTCCTGGGACAACTACGAGCAGTACTTC.

V gene TRBV10-3 combines with J gene TRBJ2-7; 16 bases match TRBD2. After removal of 5 bases from V and 0 bases from J, the junction contained 4 bases not matched to a gene. Germline CDR1 reads ENHRY; CDR2 reads SYGVKD. This CDR3 is built from 17 residues. Here the CDR3 reads CAISSGTSGGVSYEQYF. CDR3 nucleotide sequence: TGTGCCATCAGTTCCGGGACTAGCGGGGGGGTCTCCTACGAGCAGTACTTC.

The chain combines TRBV27 with TRBJ2-7, with D perhaps TRBD1 (6 bases). Trimming cost V 5 bases and J 2 bases, with 16 bases left between them. This CDR3 is 15 amino acids long. Germline-derived CDR1 and CDR2 are MNHEY and SMNVEV (reference sequence). The CDR3 DNA sequence: TGTGCCAGCAGTGTACCAGGGGTCTCGCCCTACGAGCAGTACTTC. Amino acid sequence: CASSVPGVSPYEQYF.

This rearrangement joins TRBV6-5 to TRBJ2-3; no reliable D call. CDR3 length equals 12 residues. CDR1 is MNHEY and CDR2 is SVGAGI in the germline V gene. Trimming stripped 7 bases from V and 5 bases from J, with 10 bases between. The DNA for the CDR3 is TGTGCCAGCATCTCCGATAGAGATACGCAGTATTTT. This translates into CASISDRDTQYF.

V and J are TRBV7-9 and TRBJ2-2; tentative D call: TRBD1 (6 bases). The germline V gene encodes CDR1 SEHNR and CDR2 FQNEAQ (reference sequence). The CDR3 has 14 residues. Trimming removed 3 bases at V and 1 base at J, with 6 bases between. This CDR3 reads CASSLDRNTGELFF. Written as DNA, the CDR3 is TGTGCCAGCAGCTTGGACAGGAACACCGGGGAGCTGTTTTTT. The whole variable domain, remainder taken from reference TRBV7-9 and TRBJ2-2, is DTGVSQNPRHKITKRGQNVTFRCDPISEHNRLYWYRQTLGQGPEFLTYFQNEAQLEKSRLLSDRFSAERPKGSFSTLEIQRTEQGDSAMYLCASSLDRNTGELFFGEGSRLTVL.

This sequence joins TRBV6-5 and TRBJ2-7; D possibly corresponds to TRBD2 (5 bases). The CDR3 consists of 13 residues. CDR1 and CDR2 from the germline V gene are MNHEY and SVGAGI. Trimming shortened V by 3 bases and J by 2 bases, and 8 bases separated the two germline ends. The CDR3 is CASSYGRAYEQYF. The CDR3, as DNA: TGTGCCAGCAGTTATGGGCGGGCCTACGAGCAGTACTTC.

V is TRBV5-1 and J is TRBJ2-5; 8 positions agree with TRBD1. V shed 4 bases, J shed 5 bases, and the junction held 7 bases outside the gene matches. The V gene's germline CDR1 is SGHRS and CDR2 YFSETQ. CDR3 length: 14 residues. CDR3 DNA sequence: TGCGCCAGCAGCCAGGGACAGGTGGAGGAGACCCAGTACTTC. Protein: CASSQGQVEETQYF.

The V call is TRBV18, the J call TRBJ2-7, with unresolved D. CDR1 and CDR2 (germline): KGHSH, LQKENI. V dropped 0 bases and J dropped 0 bases, with 15 bases sitting between them. The CDR3 sequence is 17 residues long. The CDR3 sequence is CASSPPPAVSSSYEQYF. The CDR3 coding sequence is TGTGCCAGCTCACCACCTCCCGCGGTGTCGAGCTCCTACGAGCAGTACTTC.

CDR3 loop: CASSSGTSGANEQFF. In DNA form, the CDR3 reads TGTGCCAGCAGCTCCGGGACTAGCGGAGCCAATGAGCAGTTCTTC. The chain is built from TRBV7-3 and TRBJ2-1; 11 bases are a match to TRBD2. V gave up 4 bases and J gave up 6 bases; unmatched junction bases: 5. This CDR3 is 15 amino acids long. The germline gives CDR1 SGHTA, CDR2 FQGTGA.

The V gene is TRBV6-1, the J gene TRBJ1-5, with D maybe TRBD1 (6 bases). The germline V and J ends were trimmed by 7 bases and 4 bases, with 14 bases remaining between them. Germline lookup yields CDR1 MNHNS and CDR2 SASEGT. This CDR3 has 14 residues. The CDR3 DNA follows: TGTGCCAGCATGCAGGGGAGTACTAATCAGCCCCAGCATTTT. Translating gives CASMQGSTNQPQHF.

The chain joins TRBV5-1 to TRBJ2-3; possibly TRBD1 for D (5 bases). The germline V gene has CDR1 SGHRS and CDR2 YFSETQ. This CDR3 spans 16 amino acids. The ends were cut back, 0 bases at V and 2 bases at J, with 13 bases in the middle. This CDR3 is CASSLETAMPTDTQYF. The CDR3 nucleotides are TGCGCCAGCAGCTTGGAGACAGCCATGCCCACAGATACGCAGTATTTT.

This chain joins TRBV2 and TRBJ2-3; D might be TRBD2 (6 bases). Trimming removed 7 bases at V and 5 bases at J, with 25 bases between. The CDR3 covers 17 residues. The V gene's germline CDR1 is SNHLY and CDR2 FYNNEI. The CDR3 DNA reads as TGTGCCAGCATTAGGGAGCGGGCTACTCTAAATGGAGATACGCAGTATTTT. Translated, it gives CASIRERATLNGDTQYF. Full variable domain (remainder filled in from reference TRBV2 and TRBJ2-3): EPEVTQTPSHQVTQMGQEVILRCVPISNHLYFYWYRQILGQKVEFLVSFYNNEISEKSEIFDDQFSVERPDGSNFTLKIRSTKLEDSAMYFCASIRERATLNGDTQYFGPGTRLTVL.

The CDR3 DNA sequence: TGTGCCTGGAGTGTGATGGCCTTAAGCACTGAAGCTTTCTTT. Translating gives CAWSVMALSTEAFF. This chain links TRBV30 with TRBJ1-1; D gene ambiguous. The CDR3 has 14 residues. CDR1 GTSNPN and CDR2 SVGIG come from the germline V gene (reference sequence). The V end lost 0 bases, the J end lost 4 bases, and 12 bases lay between the germline ends. The whole variable domain, remainder taken from reference TRBV30 and TRBJ1-1, is SQTIHQWPATLVQPVGSPLSLECTVEGTSNPNLYWYRQAAGRGLQLLFYSVGIGQISSEVPQNLSASRPQDRQFILSSKKLLLSDSGFYLCAWSVMALSTEAFFGQGTRLTVV.

This chain connects TRBV12-5 to TRBJ2-3; 10 bases are a match to TRBD2. The CDR3 length is 16 residues. CDR1 and CDR2 (germline): LGHNT, FRNRAP. V trimming: 5 bases; J trimming: 3 bases; junction bases outside the gene matches: 8. CDR3 in DNA: TGTGCTAGTGGTCCCCCGAGAGCGGGGGGGACAGATACGCAGTATTTT. Translated, it gives CASGPPRAGGTDTQYF.

This chain uses TRBV29-1 with TRBJ1-3, with a tentative D call TRBD1 (5 bases). Germline lookup yields CDR1 SQVTM and CDR2 ANQGSEA. With 4 bases removed from V and 2 bases from J, the gap between germline ends came to 12 bases. The CDR3 sequence is 14 residues long. The CDR3: CSVAPQGAGNTIYF. The CDR3 DNA reads TGCAGCGTTGCCCCTCAGGGTGCTGGAAACACCATATATTTT.

This chain connects TRBV6-4 to TRBJ2-2; the D gene is possibly TRBD1 (6 bases). The germline CDR1 and CDR2 sequences are MRHNA and SNTAGT. This CDR3 region has 14 residues. With 3 bases removed from V and 3 bases from J, the gap between germline ends came to 8 bases. CDR3 nucleotide sequence: TGTGCCAGCAGTGAACAGGGATACACCGGGGAGCTGTTTTTT. Residues: CASSEQGYTGELFF.

The chain joins TRBV5-1 to TRBJ2-4, with TRBD2 as a possible D gene (6 bases). The V gene lost 4 bases and the J gene lost 1 base, with 18 bases spanning the gap. In germline, CDR1 is SGHRS, CDR2 YFSETQ. The CDR3 sequence is 17 residues long. As DNA, the CDR3 is TGCGCCAGCAGCGTGGACAACGGGGGATTGGCCAAAAACATTCAGTACTTC. This encodes CASSVDNGGLAKNIQYF.